The source of this T cell receptor beta chain is a study of blood T cell repertoires in COVID-19. Background on the study: Collection of acute and convalescent COVID-19 samples took place in the United States, Italy and Spain.

The data were produced by immunoSEQ multiplex PCR, yet TCRdb's version contains in-frame clones alone and is incomplete. The table shows some 380,000 clones, with about 89% occurring only once. Trimming cost V 0 bases and J 3 bases; bases outside gene matches: 5. Germline-derived CDR1 and CDR2 are SGDLS and YYNGEE. The CDR3 has 16 residues. The chain employs TRBV9 and TRBJ1-2; 10 bases line up with TRBD1. The TCR comes from a man aged 30-40 years who had recovered from COVID-19. Sequencing used PBMCs or T cells enriched from blood (not recorded which). CDR3 coding DNA: TGTGCCAGCAGCGTAGCCCGGACAGGGGGAGACTATGGCTACACCTTC. Amino acid sequence: CASSVARTGGDYGYTF.